This T cell receptor beta chain derives from a study of identical twins. Findings and limits, study-wide: A cross-sectional statistical analysis, not follow-up of the same donors, supported the conclusions.

This clonotype was picked up many times. Its antigen remains unknown. Germline V gene lookup returns CDR1 DFQATT and CDR2 SNEGSKA (reference sequence). V gave up 2 bases and J gave up 1 base; unmatched junction bases: 3. The CDR3 sequence is 15 residues long. MiXCR, applied by TCRdb to the 5' RACE reads, yields one record per CDR3 protein. Altogether approximately 690,000 distinct CDR3 sequences are present, roughly 6% being singletons, with the ten largest covering roughly 1.8%. The chain is built from TRBV20-1 and TRBJ1-5, with TRBD1 matching over 9 bases. The sequence was collected from a man younger than 35 in good health. The material sequenced was naive T cells sorted from blood. CDR3: CSARRDRVSNQPQHF. In DNA form, the CDR3 reads TGCAGTGCTAGAAGGGACAGGGTCAGCAATCAGCCCCAGCATTTT.